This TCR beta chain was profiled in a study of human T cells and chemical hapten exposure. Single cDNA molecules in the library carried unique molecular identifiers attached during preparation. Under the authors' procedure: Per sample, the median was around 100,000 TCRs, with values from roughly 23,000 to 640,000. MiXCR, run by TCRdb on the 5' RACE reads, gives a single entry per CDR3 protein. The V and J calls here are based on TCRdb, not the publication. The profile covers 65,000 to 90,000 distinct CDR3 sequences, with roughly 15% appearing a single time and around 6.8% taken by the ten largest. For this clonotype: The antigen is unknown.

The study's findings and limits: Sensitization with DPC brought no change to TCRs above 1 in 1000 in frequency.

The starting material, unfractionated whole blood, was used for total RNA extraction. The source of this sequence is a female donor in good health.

The CDR3 nucleotides are TGTGCCAGCAGCTTAGACGGCGCGAACACTGAAGCTTTCTTT. The encoded protein is CASSLDGANTEAFF. The chain is built from TRBV11-3 and TRBJ1-1; D not certain. V was trimmed by 0 bases and J by 1 base, leaving 6 bases between them. CDR1 is SGHNT, CDR2 YENEEA, per germline. The CDR3 has 14 amino acids.